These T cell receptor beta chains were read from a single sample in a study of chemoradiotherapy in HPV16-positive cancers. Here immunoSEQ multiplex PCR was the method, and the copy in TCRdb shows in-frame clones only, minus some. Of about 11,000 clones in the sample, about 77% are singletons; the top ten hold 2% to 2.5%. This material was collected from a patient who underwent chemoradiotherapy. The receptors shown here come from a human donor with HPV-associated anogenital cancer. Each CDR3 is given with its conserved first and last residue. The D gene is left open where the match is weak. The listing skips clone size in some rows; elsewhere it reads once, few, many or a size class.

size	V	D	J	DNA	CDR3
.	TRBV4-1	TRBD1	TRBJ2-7	TGCGCCAGCAGCCAAGAGAGTAACAGGGGATGGGACGAGCAGTACTTC	CASSQESNRGWDEQYF
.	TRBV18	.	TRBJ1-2	TGTGCCAGCCCCCCCGGAGGGGAGGGTGGCTACACCTTC	CASPPGGEGGYTF
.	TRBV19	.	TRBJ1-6	TGTGCCAGTAGTATGCTGGCCCCCCTAGCTAATTCACCCCTCCACTTT	CASSMLAPLANSPLHF
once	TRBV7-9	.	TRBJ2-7	TGTGCCAGCAGCTTGACGGTTTCCTCCTACGAGCAGTACTTC	CASSLTVSSYEQYF
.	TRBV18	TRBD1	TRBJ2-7	TGTGCCAGCTCACCCTTAACAGGGGCCGAGCAGTACTTC	CASSPLTGAEQYF
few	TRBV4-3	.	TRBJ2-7	TGCGCCAGCAGCCAATGGAGAGCAGGATCCTACGAGCAGTACTTC	CASSQWRAGSYEQYF
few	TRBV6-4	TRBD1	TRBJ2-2	TGTGCCAGCAGTGACGGACAGGGGGCCGGGGAGCTGTTTTTT	CASSDGQGAGELFF
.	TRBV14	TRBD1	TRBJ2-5	TGTGCCAGCAGCCCAGGGGGGACCCAGTACTTC	CASSPGGTQYF
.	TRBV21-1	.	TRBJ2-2	TGTGCCAGCAGCACAGAGCCGGGACAGGAAAACACCGGGGAGCTGTTTTTT	CASSTEPGQENTGELFF
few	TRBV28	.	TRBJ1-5	TGTGCCAGCAGTTTTGGACAGCCCCAGCATTTT	CASSFGQPQHF
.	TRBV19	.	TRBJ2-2	TGTGCCAGTAGTATCGTGGAGGGGGGCGGGGAGCTGTTTTTT	CASSIVEGGGELFF
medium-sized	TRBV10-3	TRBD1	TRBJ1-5	TGTGCCATCAGTGAGTCGGGACAGAGCAATCAGCCCCAGCATTTT	CAISESGQSNQPQHF
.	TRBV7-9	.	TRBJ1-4	TGTGCCAGCAGCTTAGGATACTCAACTAATGAAAAACTGTTTTTT	CASSLGYSTNEKLFF
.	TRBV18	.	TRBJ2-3	TGTGCCAGCTCAGCGAGGACGCGGGGCGGCACAGATACGCAGTATTTT	CASSARTRGGTDTQYF
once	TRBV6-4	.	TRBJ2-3	TGTGCCAGCAGTGAGGGAATTGGAGGGGGCGTAGATACGCAGTATTTT	CASSEGIGGGVDTQYF
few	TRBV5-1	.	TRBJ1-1	TGCGCCAGCAGCTTGGGGTTCGGGGAAACTGAAGCTTTCTTT	CASSLGFGETEAFF
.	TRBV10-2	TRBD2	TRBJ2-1	TGCGCCAGCAGTCCGACTAGCGGGCCCTCCTACAATGAGCAGTTCTTC	CASSPTSGPSYNEQFF
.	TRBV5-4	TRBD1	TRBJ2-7	TGTGCCAGCAGCCCGGGCGGGCGGGACAGGTCCTACGAGCAGTACTTC	CASSPGGRDRSYEQYF
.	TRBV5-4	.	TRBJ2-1	TGTGCCAGCAGTTTGGCCGAAGGGTCTTACTCCTACAATGAGCAGTTCTTC	CASSLAEGSYSYNEQFF
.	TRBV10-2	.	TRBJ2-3	TGCGCCAGCAACATGGCGGATACGCAGTATTTT	CASNMADTQYF
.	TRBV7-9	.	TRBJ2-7	TGTGCCAGCAGCTTTGGAGCGGACCCCTCCTACGAGCAGTACTTC	CASSFGADPSYEQYF
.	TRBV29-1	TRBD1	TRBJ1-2	TGCAGCGTTAAGACAGGGGTGGTTTCTGGCTACACCTTC	CSVKTGVVSGYTF
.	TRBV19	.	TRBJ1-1	TGTGCCAGTAGTATATTCGCTGAAGCTTTCTTT	CASSIFAEAFF
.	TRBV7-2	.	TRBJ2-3	TGTGCCAGCAGCGTAAACCCAGGGCAGGATACGCAGTATTTT	CASSVNPGQDTQYF
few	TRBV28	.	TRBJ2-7	TGTGCCAGCAGTCCGCTCGACGAGCAGTACTTC	CASSPLDEQYF
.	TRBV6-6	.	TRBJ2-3	TGTGCCAGCGCCTTGGGGGTTACCACTAGCACAGATACGCAGTATTTT	CASALGVTTSTDTQYF
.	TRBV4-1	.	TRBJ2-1	TGCGCCAGCAGCCAAGATCTAGGGGGGGGACCCCACAATGAGCAGTTCTTC	CASSQDLGGGPHNEQFF
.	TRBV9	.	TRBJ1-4	TGTGCCAGCAGCCCCGACAGTTATAATGAAAAACTGTTTTTT	CASSPDSYNEKLFF